The entry below describes one T cell receptor (beta chain). This entry comes from a study of blood T cell repertoires in COVID-19. Overall study context: Acute and convalescent COVID-19 specimens originated in the United States, Italy and Spain.

Original data processing: Nucleated cell counts were estimated from reference gene primer amplification. Measured with immunoSEQ multiplex PCR; TCRdb has only the in-frame clones, and not every one. The V and J calls and clone size come from that table; D and trimming were worked out from the DNA. The data hold 150,000 to 200,000 clones, with around nine tenths observed a single time. Germline CDR1 and CDR2: WSHSY and SAAADI. Trimming cost V 4 bases and J 6 bases, with 13 bases left between them. This CDR3 has 14 amino acids. V and J are TRBV10-2 and TRBJ2-1, with D tentatively TRBD2 (6 bases). This clonotype was obtained from a man aged 70-80 years with acute or convalescent COVID-19. Sequencing used peripheral blood. The CDR3 reads CASSGLVLSNEQFF. CDR3 coding DNA: TGCGCCAGCAGTGGACTAGTCTTGTCCAATGAGCAGTTCTTC.